A selection of T cell receptor beta chains follows, all from one sample in a study of shared clonotypes between healthy human individuals. Produced via immunoSEQ multiplex PCR; TCRdb's table is partial and in-frame only. The sample contains hundreds of thousands of clones, approximately 90% of which appear only once. Sequencing was done on a sample of naive CD8+ T cells sorted from blood. The receptors come from a man under 40 in good health. Each CDR3 is given with its conserved first and last residue.

TRBV27 | CASSPGVRSYEQYF
TRBV13 | CASSLSRQGLNQPQHF
TRBV19 | CASSIVPGQETQYF
TRBV7-3 | CASSPKDRVTYNEQFF
TRBV23-1 | CASGPNYRGEAGELFF
TRBV29-1 | CSVSGGPGRDDEQYF
TRBV9 | CASSVRSSGSFWEQYF
TRBV25-1 | CASSEYVGGPSGTEAFF
TRBV9 | CASSAQTSSYNEQFF
TRBV7-6 | CASSSGTSVEQYF
TRBV7-2 | CASSVKRAGSRLTYEQYF
TRBV5-1 | CASSPGTGEYEQYF
TRBV9 | CASSDGRGGYEQYF
TRBV9 | CASSGQGTDNEKLFF
TRBV27 | CASSLYGTGGEKLFF
TRBV28 | CASSSAGSTEAFF
TRBV9 | CASSVGRGTYEQYF
TRBV5-4 | CASSLVAGNTEAFF
TRBV4-3 | CASSHGTGRGDRYEQYF
TRBV2 | CASTAATNEKLFF
TRBV19 | CASSISEYSNQPQHF
TRBV7-3 | CASSLNAGETQYF
TRBV19 | CASSIDPLGETQYF
TRBV28 | CASKPDSNPGEQFF
TRBV4-1 | CASSLGLSNQPQHF
TRBV28 | CASSFISRDRPTGELFF
TRBV27 | CASSLSFTAGGTADTQYF
TRBV29-1 | CSVVAGSNQPQHF
TRBV19 | CASRWTTEGSYEQYF
TRBV2 | CASIRGGVSGYTF
TRBV7-2 | CASSSERYRGISYEQYF
TRBV15 | CATSSSGRRANEQFF
TRBV28 | CASTSYRTGDTEAFF